The rows below give T cell receptor beta chains drawn from one sample of a study of blood T cell repertoires in COVID-19. The data were produced by immunoSEQ multiplex PCR, yet TCRdb's version contains in-frame clones alone and is incomplete. The profile shows tens of thousands of clones, roughly nine tenths of them singletons. Sequenced input: peripheral blood. These TCRs come from a man aged 45-65 years with active COVID-19. The CDR3 runs from the conserved cysteine through the conserved F or W. The order of the fields is V gene, D gene, clone size, J gene, CDR3 protein, CDR3 DNA. A D gene is named only where the DNA matches it firmly. Where a row states a size, it is once, few, many or the class of an expanded clone; other rows omit it.

>TRBV28|TRBD2|once|TRBJ2-4
CASRPTGTSGGGEIQYF
TGTGCCAGCAGGCCGACCGGGACTAGCGGGGGGGGTGAGATTCAGTACTTC
>TRBV6-1|TRBD1|.|TRBJ2-1
CASSERTGSNEQFF
TGTGCCAGCAGTGAACGGACAGGGTCGAATGAGCAGTTCTTC
>TRBV4-1|.|once|TRBJ2-1
CASSQDTRDFYNEQFF
TGCGCCAGCAGCCAAGATACCCGGGACTTCTACAATGAGCAGTTCTTC
>TRBV28|.|.|TRBJ2-1
CASTLSGSYNEQFF
TGTGCCAGCACCCTTAGCGGTTCCTACAATGAGCAGTTCTTC
>TRBV29-1|.|.|TRBJ1-4
CSVVSAKNEKLFF
TGCAGCGTTGTGTCAGCGAAAAATGAAAAACTGTTTTTT
>TRBV7-3|TRBD2|.|TRBJ2-2
CASSIAGAPELFF
TGTGCCAGCAGTATAGCGGGAGCGCCGGAGCTGTTTTTT
>TRBV18|.|.|TRBJ1-5
CASSLFGQTSNQPQHF
TGTGCCAGCTCACTCTTCGGACAGACCAGCAATCAGCCCCAGCATTTT
>TRBV12-3/TRBV12-4|TRBD2|.|TRBJ2-7
CASGGSGGYEQYF
TGTGCCAGCGGCGGGAGTGGTGGCTACGAGCAGTACTTC
>TRBV10-1|TRBD2|.|TRBJ2-7
CAIRLAGAPPEQYF
TGCGCCATCCGACTAGCGGGTGCCCCTCCCGAGCAGTACTTC
>TRBV6-5|.|few|TRBJ1-3
CASSRGTGNTIYF
TGTGCCAGCAGTAGAGGAACTGGAAACACCATATATTTT
>TRBV5-6|TRBD1|.|TRBJ1-3
CASRDRGFSGNTIYF
TGTGCCAGCAGGGACAGGGGCTTCTCTGGAAACACCATATATTTT
>TRBV18|.|.|TRBJ2-3
CASSPIDTTDTQYF
TGTGCCAGCTCACCAATAGACACAACAGATACGCAGTATTTT
>TRBV19|.|.|TRBJ2-7
CASGGQTYEQYF
TGTGCCTCAGGCGGACAAACCTACGAGCAGTACTTC
>TRBV7-8|TRBD1|.|TRBJ1-5
CASSLGTGSQPQHF
TGTGCCAGCAGCTTAGGGACAGGCTCTCAGCCCCAGCATTTT
>TRBV10-3|TRBD1|large|TRBJ2-5
CAISSGTGVQETQYF
TGTGCCATCAGTTCCGGGACAGGGGTCCAAGAGACCCAGTACTTC
>TRBV7-9|.|few|TRBJ1-5
CASSSETEPNQPQHF
TGTGCCAGCAGCTCGGAGACAGAGCCTAATCAGCCCCAGCATTTT
>TRBV12-3/TRBV12-4|.|.|TRBJ2-1
CATTQGAAEQFF
TGTGCCACCACCCAAGGGGCAGCGGAGCAGTTCTTC
>TRBV7-7|.|.|TRBJ2-2
CASSFGRGGTGELFF
TGTGCCAGCAGCTTTGGAAGGGGAGGCACCGGGGAGCTGTTTTTT
>TRBV4-3|TRBD1|.|TRBJ2-7
CASSQDGGQTQYF
TGCGCCAGCAGCCAAGATGGGGGACAGACACAGTACTTC
>TRBV28|.|once|TRBJ1-6
CASSPSPGHHSPLHF
TGTGCCAGCAGTCCGTCCCCGGGACACCATTCACCCCTCCACTTT
>TRBV27|TRBD2|.|TRBJ2-1
CASRVLAGAGNEQFF
TGTGCCAGCAGGGTCCTAGCGGGAGCTGGAAATGAGCAGTTCTTC
>TRBV4-1|.|.|TRBJ2-7
CASSQGSGLSYEQYF
TGCGCCAGCAGCCAAGGAAGCGGCTTATCCTACGAGCAGTACTTC
>TRBV28|TRBD1|.|TRBJ1-1
CASSLAGWGTGSPEAFF
TGTGCCAGCAGTTTAGCCGGCTGGGGGACAGGGAGCCCTGAAGCTTTCTTT
>TRBV7-2|.|.|TRBJ1-1
CASGGTEAFF
TGTGCCAGCGGGGGGACTGAAGCTTTCTTT
>TRBV24-1|.|.|TRBJ2-2
CATSDLLAGYTGELFF
TGTGCCACCAGTGATTTGCTCGCCGGTTACACCGGGGAGCTGTTTTTT
>TRBV7-8|.|.|TRBJ1-5
CASSSGGGLNQPQHF
TGTGCCAGCAGCTCGGGGGGGGGCCTCAATCAGCCCCAGCATTTT
>TRBV24-1|.|.|TRBJ1-5
CATSDGPSTGGDQPQHF
TGTGCCACCAGTGATGGCCCTTCTACTGGCGGAGATCAGCCCCAGCATTTT
>TRBV4-2|.|once|TRBJ2-5
CASSQAGSAGETQYF
TGTGCCAGCAGCCAAGCGGGCTCAGCGGGAGAGACCCAGTACTTC
>TRBV5-6|TRBD2|.|TRBJ2-2
CASSLVLAGVGTGELFF
TGTGCCAGCAGCTTGGTTCTAGCGGGAGTTGGCACCGGGGAGCTGTTTTTT
>TRBV5-6|.|.|TRBJ1-2
CASSLNEGYTF
TGTGCCAGCAGCCTGAACGAGGGCTACACCTTC
>TRBV30|TRBD1|many|TRBJ1-6
CAWNPTGGAYNSPLHF
TGTGCCTGGAATCCGACAGGGGGCGCCTATAATTCACCCCTCCACTTT
>TRBV9|TRBD2|.|TRBJ2-5
CASSPRPSGWTQETQYF
TGTGCCAGCAGCCCCCGTCCTAGCGGGTGGACCCAAGAGACCCAGTACTTC
>TRBV7-8|.|.|TRBJ2-7
CASSLFGGGYEQYF
TGTGCCAGCAGCTTATTCGGGGGAGGCTACGAGCAGTACTTC
>TRBV20-1|.|.|TRBJ2-3
CSASIGASTDTQYF
TGCAGTGCTAGTATCGGTGCTAGCACAGATACGCAGTATTTT
>TRBV7-2|TRBD2|once|TRBJ2-7
CASSGGRAGYEQYF
TGTGCCAGCAGTGGCGGGAGGGCCGGGTACGAGCAGTACTTC
>TRBV3-1/TRBV3-2|.|.|TRBJ1-6
CASSRQLGQNNSPLHF
TGTGCCAGCAGCCGCCAGCTGGGACAAAATAATTCACCCCTCCACTTT
>TRBV10-3|TRBD1|.|TRBJ1-6
CAISEPPDRGYSPLHF
TGTGCCATCAGTGAGCCCCCGGACAGGGGTTATTCACCCCTCCACTTT
>TRBV10-2|.|.|TRBJ1-5
CASSQGYQPQHF
TGCGCCAGCAGTCAGGGTTATCAGCCCCAGCATTTT
>TRBV27|.|.|TRBJ2-2
CASSSLAENTGELFF
TGTGCCAGCAGTTCATTAGCGGAGAACACCGGGGAGCTGTTTTTT
>TRBV13|.|.|TRBJ2-7
CASSLRRYEQYF
TGTGCCAGCAGCTTACGTCGGTACGAGCAGTACTTC
>TRBV28|.|once|TRBJ2-7
CASSLIADTLYEQYF
TGTGCCAGCAGTTTAATCGCCGACACCCTCTACGAGCAGTACTTC